The 3 T cell receptor beta chains below all came from one sample that was sequenced in a study of blood T cells in healthy people across ages. PCR was performed a second time for 7 to 11 cycles using a sample-barcoded 5' primer and a J-beta primer mix. MiXCR, run by TCRdb on the 5' RACE reads, gives a single entry per CDR3 protein. The data show over 950,000 distinct CDR3 sequences, around two fifths seen once. The sample consisted of blood. Receptor source: a man aged 18 to 35 in good health.

Points on this clonotype: This may stem from a read error, because a much larger clone lies one nucleotide away. The gene calls are TRBV12-3 or TRBV12-4 and TRBJ2-3; either TRBD1 or TRBD2 may supply D (5 bases each). Between the trimmed V and J ends, which lost 5 bases and 2 bases, there was a span of 8 bases. The CDR3 extends over 13 amino acids. The CDR3: CASSHGATDTQYF. CDR3 DNA: TGTGCCAGCAGTCACGGGGCCACAGATACGCAGTATTTT.

CDR3 in amino acids: CASSQPNADRYNEQFF. For the CDR3, the DNA is TGCGCCAGCAGCCAGCCCAACGCGGACAGATACAATGAGCAGTTCTTC. V and J are TRBV4-1 and TRBJ2-1; a possible D gene is TRBD1 (6 bases). With 3 bases removed from V and 4 bases from J, the gap between germline ends came to 16 bases. Germline lookup yields CDR1 MGHRA and CDR2 YSYEKL. CDR3 size: 16 residues.

The V call is TRBV4-3, the J call TRBJ2-4; 7 bases agree with TRBD1. The V and J ends lost 4 bases and 6 bases, in that order; junction bases with no gene match: 9. The CDR3 is 15 amino acids. Germline-derived CDR1 and CDR2 are LGHNA and YSLEER. The CDR3 region has the DNA TGCGCCAGCAGCCCGTGGACAGGTAACGGAAACATTCAGTACTTC. Translated: CASSPWTGNGNIQYF.